This T cell receptor beta chain stems from a study of regulatory T cells in long-lasting Graves disease. Study-level background: Freshly diagnosed Graves' patients had used antithyroid drugs for under 3 months.

J lost 3 bases, V lost 6 bases, and 7 bases had no gene match. This CDR3 is 16 amino acids long. Germline lookup yields CDR1 LGHNT and CDR2 FRNRAP. Study outcomes and limitations: Among samples with persistent disease, TRBV28, TRBJ1-2 and TRBJ2-5 were favored.

Relying on iRepertoire HTBI primers and Arm-PCR of CDR3 regions, the team built TCR beta libraries. TCRdb redid the calling of the multiplex PCR reads with MiXCR, one entry per CDR3 protein. Counted here are 500,000 or so distinct CDR3 sequences, under 20% occurring once; the ten biggest clones make up 9.5% to 15%. This clonotype appeared a few times. Its antigen is unknown. The time point was: newly diagnosed GD, antithyroid drugs for less than 3 months. Isolated PBMC RNA provided the starting material for the TCR library. Graves' disease was diagnosed by American Thyroid Association guidelines. These data were also filed under a second study, of T cells in Graves' hyperthyroidism and ophthalmopathy. This second report adds: A 13 V-J signature model discriminated ophthalmopathy versus stable hyperthyroidism.

The clonotype comes from a man aged 40-49 years with Graves disease. The specimen comprised peripheral blood mononuclear cells (PBMCs), sampled at new diagnosis, from a patient treated with antithyroid drugs. The chain employs TRBV12-5 and TRBJ2-2, with TRBD1 matching over 10 bases. In DNA form, the CDR3 reads TGTGCTAGTGGGACCGGGACAGGGGACTACACCGGGGAGCTGTTTTTT. Translation: CASGTGTGDYTGELFF.